These 24 T cell receptor beta chains originate from one sample sequenced in a study of blood T cells in healthy people across ages. The authors ran a second PCR of about 7 to 11 cycles using a sample-barcoded 5' primer and a J-beta primer mix. MiXCR, run by TCRdb on the 5' RACE reads, gives a single entry per CDR3 protein. The sample has 710,000 or so distinct CDR3 sequences; around a fifth are singletons. The sequencing input was blood. The receptors were gathered from a man in his 70s in good health.

The genes are TRBV7-9 and TRBJ2-3; 8 nucleotides agree with TRBD1. The germline V gene encodes CDR1 SEHNR and CDR2 FQNEAQ (reference sequence). The CDR3 loop spans 14 amino acids. The ends lost 5 bases at V and 5 bases at J; junction bases unmatched: 6. The CDR3 sequence: CASSKDRVIDTQYF. CDR3 in DNA: TGTGCCAGCAGCAAGGACAGGGTTATAGATACGCAGTATTTT.

This clonotype was counted a few times. The chain joins TRBV10-3 to TRBJ1-6, with a weak D call TRBD1 (5 bases). With 5 bases removed from V and 7 bases from J, the gap between germline ends came to 12 bases. The CDR3 is made up of 14 amino acids. Germline lookup yields CDR1 ENHRY and CDR2 SYGVKD. CDR3 nucleotide sequence: TGTGCCATCAGTTCCCGACAGCAAAATTCACCCCTCCACTTT. Residues: CAISSRQQNSPLHF.

This clonotype occurred many times. The genes are TRBV29-1 and TRBJ2-1, with D tentatively TRBD1 or TRBD2 (5 bases each). The CDR3 runs 13 residues. In germline, CDR1 is SQVTM, CDR2 ANQGSEA. Deletions cut 7 bases from V and 7 bases from J, with 17 bases between. The CDR3, as DNA: TGCAGCGGCCAGTGGGGACCACAAAATGAGCAGTTCTTC. It yields the protein CSGQWGPQNEQFF.

This clonotype was seen many times. The V gene is TRBV7-7, the J gene TRBJ2-3; D ambiguous. The CDR3 length is 14 residues. Germline-derived CDR1 and CDR2 are SSHAT and FNYEAQ (reference sequence). V lost 6 bases to trimming and J lost 1 base, with 11 bases between them. CDR3 DNA sequence: TGTGCCAGCAGTTTCTCCGGGCGCACAGATACGCAGTATTTT. Translation: CASSFSGRTDTQYF.

This clonotype was observed a handful of times. The chain is built from TRBV20-1 and TRBJ1-2; D remains unclear. The CDR3 is 15 residues long. The V end lost 3 bases, the J end lost 4 bases, and 18 bases lay between the germline ends. In germline, CDR1 is DFQATT, CDR2 SNEGSKA (reference sequence). The CDR3 coding sequence is TGCAGTGCTAGGCCACCCCAGGATGCAGTCTATGGCTACACCTTC. Translated, it gives CSARPPQDAVYGYTF.

The V and J genes are TRBV12-3 or TRBV12-4 and TRBJ2-3, with 9 bases identical to TRBD2. CDR3 length: 17 residues. V trimming: 1 base; J trimming: 3 bases; junction bases outside the gene matches: 8. Written as DNA, the CDR3 is TGTGCCAGCAGTTTAGGACCGACTAGCGGATGGACAGATACGCAGTATTTT. This sequence encodes CASSLGPTSGWTDTQYF.

This clonotype was seen ten or more times. The rearrangement links TRBV24-1 to TRBJ2-5; D unclear. V was clipped by 8 bases and J by 1 base, with 7 bases between them. CDR3 length: 12 amino acids. CDR1 is KGHDR and CDR2 is SFDVKD in the germline V gene. CDR3 nucleotides: TGTGCCACCACCCTATGCCAAGAGACCCAGTACTTC. Its translation: CATTLCQETQYF.

The rearrangement uses TRBV5-5 and TRBJ1-2; D may be TRBD1 (5 bases). Germline V gene lookup returns CDR1 SGHKS and CDR2 YYEKEE (reference sequence). The V end lost 5 bases, the J end lost 5 bases, and 16 bases lay between the germline ends. The CDR3 consists of 14 residues. CDR3 sequence: CASRFPGLGYGYTF. The CDR3 coding sequence is TGTGCCAGCAGGTTCCCGGGACTTGGATATGGCTACACCTTC.

The rearrangement joins TRBV11-2 to TRBJ2-3; TRBD1 matches at 9 bases. Trimming took 5 bases from V and 3 from J; bases not matched to a gene: 6. The CDR3 is made up of 15 amino acids. Per the germline V gene, CDR1 is SGHAT and CDR2 is FQNNGV. The CDR3 is CASSKQGAQTDTQYF. DNA for the CDR3: TGTGCCAGCAGCAAACAGGGGGCGCAAACAGATACGCAGTATTTT.

The table lists this clonotype with a few counts. The J gene is TRBJ1-4, the V gene TRBV5-1; D is undetermined. The CDR3 is 15 amino acids. Trimming stripped 2 bases from V and 0 bases from J, with 8 bases between. CDR1 SGHRS and CDR2 YFSETQ come from the germline V gene. The CDR3 reads CASSFSSTTNEKLFF. As DNA, the CDR3 is TGCGCCAGCAGCTTTAGCAGTACAACTAATGAAAAACTGTTTTTT.

This clonotype was observed once. This rearrangement joins TRBV13 to TRBJ1-1, with D possibly TRBD1 on 5 matching bases. This CDR3 has 15 amino acids. The V gene lost 2 bases and the J gene lost 4 bases, with 14 bases spanning the gap. Per the germline V gene, CDR1 is PRHDT and CDR2 is FYEKMQ (reference sequence). The CDR3 is CASSLPGNAGTEAFF. The CDR3 bases are TGTGCCAGCAGCTTACCAGGGAACGCGGGCACTGAAGCTTTCTTT.

This rearrangement joins TRBV20-1 to TRBJ2-3, with D possibly matching TRBD2 (7 bases). Trimming removed 6 bases at V and 4 bases at J, with 11 bases between. CDR1 is DFQATT, CDR2 SNEGSKA, per germline (reference sequence). The CDR3 is 12 amino acids. The CDR3 DNA reads TGCAGTGCCAGCGGGACACCAGATACGCAGTATTTT. It encodes CSASGTPDTQYF.

In its sample, this clonotype was seen a few times. V and J are TRBV7-9 and TRBJ2-3; tentatively, D is TRBD1 (5 bases). V was shortened by 5 bases and J by 6 bases, with 27 bases between the two germline ends. Germline CDR1 SEHNR, CDR2 FQNEAQ (reference sequence). This CDR3 is 18 amino acids long. The CDR3 coding sequence is TGTGCCAGCAGCCGCTTAAACTACAGGACCCAACCGGCGGATACGCAGTATTTT. It encodes CASSRLNYRTQPADTQYF.

The genes are TRBV27 and TRBJ2-7; TRBD1 matches 10 bases. Germline CDR1 reads MNHEY; CDR2 reads SMNVEV (reference sequence). The CDR3 totals 15 residues. Trimming removed 6 bases from V and 3 bases from J; junction bases left unmatched: 8. DNA of the CDR3: TGTGCCAGCAGACCGGGACAGGGGAGGCACTACGAGCAGTACTTC. Translated, it gives CASRPGQGRHYEQYF.

CDR3 region: CASSSMYQETQYF. The DNA for the CDR3 is TGTGCCAGTAGTTCAATGTACCAAGAGACCCAGTACTTC. The rearrangement joins TRBV19 to TRBJ2-5; D is unresolved. Trimming shortened V by 5 bases and J by 0 bases, and 7 bases separated the two germline ends. Germline CDR1 and CDR2: LNHDA and SQIVND (reference sequence). This CDR3 is built from 13 residues.

The rearrangement links TRBV25-1 to TRBJ2-1; TRBD2 might be the D (6 bases). V was shortened by 8 bases and J by 0 bases, with 11 bases between the two germline ends. This CDR3 region has 14 residues. CDR1 MGHDK and CDR2 SYGVNS come from the germline V gene. CDR3 nucleotides: TGTGCCAGCCTCCACGGGGGCTCCTACAATGAGCAGTTCTTC. This gives the protein CASLHGGSYNEQFF.

V and J are TRBV6-5 and TRBJ2-5; D may be TRBD1 (6 bases). Germline V lookup: CDR1 MNHEY, CDR2 SVGAGI. Trimming removed 0 bases from V and 4 bases from J, with 15 bases in between. The CDR3 extends over 16 amino acids. Here the CDR3 reads CASSYSSDRRIETQYF. CDR3 coding DNA: TGTGCCAGCAGTTACTCGTCCGACAGGCGTATAGAGACCCAGTACTTC.

This clonotype was seen a few times. The chain links TRBV12-3 or TRBV12-4 to TRBJ1-4, with D tentatively TRBD1 (5 bases). The CDR3 totals 15 residues. The V end was cut by 10 bases, the J end by 0 bases, with 15 bases between. CDR3 sequence reads: CATRMTGATNEKLFF. The CDR3 DNA reads as TGTGCCACCCGAATGACGGGGGCAACTAATGAAAAACTGTTTTTT.

This clonotype was detected many times. This rearrangement joins TRBV14 to TRBJ2-7, with D possibly being TRBD1 or TRBD2 (5 bases each). The length of the CDR3 is 16 residues. V was pared by 9 bases and J by 1 base, with 22 bases between. Looked up from germline, CDR1 is SGHDN and CDR2 is FVKESK. The CDR3 DNA is TGTGCCAGTATTACGGTCCGGGACCAAAGATCCTACGAGCAGTACGTC. Its protein product is CASITVRDQRSYEQYV.

Note on this clonotype: The junction departs from germline at one end; a sequencing error may be responsible. J is TRBJ2-3 and V is TRBV10-3, with a weak D call TRBD1 (5 bases). The CDR3 covers 14 residues. CDR1 ENHRY and CDR2 SYGVKD come from the germline V gene. This chain's CDR3 is CTISEAGRTDTQYF. The CDR3 coding sequence is TGTACCATCAGTGAGGCAGGGCGCACAGATACGCAGTATTTT.

The gene calls are TRBV10-3 and TRBJ1-2, with 11 bases aligning to TRBD1. V dropped 4 bases and J dropped 3; count of bases not matched to a gene: 4. Germline values: CDR1 ENHRY, CDR2 SYGVKD. The CDR3 is 15 residues long. The CDR3 protein is CAISAGQGDDYGYTF. Here the CDR3 DNA reads TGTGCCATCAGTGCGGGACAGGGGGACGACTATGGCTACACCTTC.

V usage is TRBV7-2 and J usage is TRBJ2-3; the D gene is possibly TRBD2 (5 bases). The ends were cut back, 2 bases at V and 6 bases at J, with 12 bases in the middle. CDR3 length: 14 residues. In germline, CDR1 is SGHTA, CDR2 FQGNSA. The CDR3 protein is CASSLRSSPDTQYF. DNA of the CDR3: TGTGCCAGCAGCTTACGGTCTAGCCCGGATACGCAGTATTTT.

This clonotype was counted between two and nine times. Compared with germline, one end of the junction differs, possibly owing to a read error. The rearrangement links TRBV13 to TRBJ1-1; 7 nucleotides line up with TRBD1. Germline V gives CDR1 PRHDT, CDR2 FYEKMQ (reference sequence). CDR3 length equals 15 residues. CDR3 sequence: CASSLGGQMNTEAFF. CDR3 DNA: TGTGCCAGCAGCCTAGGGGGACAGATGAACACTGAAGCTTTCTTT.

This clonotype was detected a few times. The chain joins TRBV12-3 or TRBV12-4 to TRBJ2-2; 13 bases line up with TRBD2. V lost 3 bases and J lost 6; bases outside the gene matches: 25. The CDR3 consists of 23 residues. In DNA form, the CDR3 reads TGTGCCAGCAGTTTTGTAGCCTCGACAGGTCCGGGACTAGCGGGATGGAGGGCCGGGGAGCTGTTTTTT. It encodes CASSFVASTGPGLAGWRAGELFF.